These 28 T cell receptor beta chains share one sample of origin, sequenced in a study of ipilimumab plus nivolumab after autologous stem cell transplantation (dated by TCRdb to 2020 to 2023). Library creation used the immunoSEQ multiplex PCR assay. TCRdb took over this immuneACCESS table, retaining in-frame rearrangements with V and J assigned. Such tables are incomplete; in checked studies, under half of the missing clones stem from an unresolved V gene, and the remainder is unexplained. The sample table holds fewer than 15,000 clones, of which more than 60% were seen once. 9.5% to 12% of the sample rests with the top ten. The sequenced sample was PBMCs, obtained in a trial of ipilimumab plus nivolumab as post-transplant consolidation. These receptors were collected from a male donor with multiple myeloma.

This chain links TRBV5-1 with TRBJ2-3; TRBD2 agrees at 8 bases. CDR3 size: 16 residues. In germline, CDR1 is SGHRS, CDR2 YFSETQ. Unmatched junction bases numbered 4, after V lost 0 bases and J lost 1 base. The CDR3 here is CASSLAGGPGTDTQYF. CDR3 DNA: TGCGCCAGCAGCTTGGCGGGGGGGCCGGGCACAGATACGCAGTATTTT.

Written as DNA, the CDR3 is TGTGCCAGTAGTCCACAAGGGGAATGGAGAAACACCATATATTTT. It codes for CASSPQGEWRNTIYF. V and J are TRBV19 and TRBJ1-3, with D perhaps matching TRBD1 (5 bases). The germline V gene has CDR1 LNHDA and CDR2 SQIVND (reference sequence). V shed 5 bases and J shed 5 bases, with 16 bases lying between them. The CDR3 is made up of 15 amino acids.

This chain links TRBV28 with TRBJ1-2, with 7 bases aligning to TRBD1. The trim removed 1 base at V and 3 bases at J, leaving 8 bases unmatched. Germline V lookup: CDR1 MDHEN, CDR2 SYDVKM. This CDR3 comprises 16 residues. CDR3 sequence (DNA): TGTGCCAGCAGTTTATTACTACAGGGGCGTTACTATGGCTACACCTTC. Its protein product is CASSLLLQGRYYGYTF.

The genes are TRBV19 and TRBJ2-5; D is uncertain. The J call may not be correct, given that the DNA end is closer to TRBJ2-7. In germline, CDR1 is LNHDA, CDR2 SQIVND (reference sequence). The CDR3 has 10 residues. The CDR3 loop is CASGLYEQYF. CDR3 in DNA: TGTGCCAGCGGCCTCTACGAGCAGTACTTC.

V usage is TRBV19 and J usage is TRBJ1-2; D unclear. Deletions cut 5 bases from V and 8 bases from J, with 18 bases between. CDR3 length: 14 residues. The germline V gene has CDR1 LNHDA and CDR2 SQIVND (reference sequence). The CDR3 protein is CASSPGLLPGGYTF. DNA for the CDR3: TGTGCCAGTAGTCCGGGTCTTCTACCGGGGGGCTACACCTTC.

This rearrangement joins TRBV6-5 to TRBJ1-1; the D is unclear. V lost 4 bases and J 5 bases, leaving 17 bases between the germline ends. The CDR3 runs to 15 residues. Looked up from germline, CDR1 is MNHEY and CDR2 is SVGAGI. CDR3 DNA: TGTGCCAGCAGTTGGGCCCTGACATATTGGACTGAAGCTTTCTTT. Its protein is CASSWALTYWTEAFF.

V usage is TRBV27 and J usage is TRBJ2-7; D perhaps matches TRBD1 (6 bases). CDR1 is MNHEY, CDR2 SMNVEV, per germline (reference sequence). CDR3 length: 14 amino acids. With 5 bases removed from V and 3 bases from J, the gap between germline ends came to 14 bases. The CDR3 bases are TGTGCCAGCAGTCCGACAGGTGGACTCTACGAGCAGTACTTC. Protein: CASSPTGGLYEQYF.

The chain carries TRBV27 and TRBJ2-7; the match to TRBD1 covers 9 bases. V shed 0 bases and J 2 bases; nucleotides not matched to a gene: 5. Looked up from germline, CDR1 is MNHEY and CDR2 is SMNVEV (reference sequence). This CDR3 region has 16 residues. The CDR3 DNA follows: TGTGCCAGCAGTTTATCGAGGGGACAGGGCCCCTACGAGCAGTACTTC. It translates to CASSLSRGQGPYEQYF.

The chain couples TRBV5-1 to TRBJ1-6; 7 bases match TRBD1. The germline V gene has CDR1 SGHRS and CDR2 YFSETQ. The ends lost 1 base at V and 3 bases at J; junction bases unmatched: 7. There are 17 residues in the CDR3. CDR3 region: CASSLRQGRFYNSPLHF. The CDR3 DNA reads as TGCGCCAGCAGCTTGCGACAGGGACGTTTCTATAATTCACCCCTCCACTTT.

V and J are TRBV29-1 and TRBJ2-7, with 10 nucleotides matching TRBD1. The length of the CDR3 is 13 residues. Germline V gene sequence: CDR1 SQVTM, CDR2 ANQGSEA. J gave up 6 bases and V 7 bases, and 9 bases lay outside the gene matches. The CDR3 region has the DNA TGCAGCGCGACAACCGGGACAGGGGTCGAGCAGTACTTC. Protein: CSATTGTGVEQYF.

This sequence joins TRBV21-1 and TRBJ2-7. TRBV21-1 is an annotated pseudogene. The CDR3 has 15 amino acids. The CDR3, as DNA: TGTGCCAGCAGCAAAACTCCCGGGCCCGACTACGAGCAGTACTTC. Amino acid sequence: CASSKTPGPDYEQYF.

CDR3 protein: CSIVGQNSYEQYF. CDR3 sequence (DNA): TGCAGCATAGTGGGACAGAACTCCTACGAGCAGTACTTC. V is TRBV29-1 and J is TRBJ2-7; 7 bases are a match to TRBD1. V lost 8 bases, J lost 0 bases, and 7 bases stayed unmatched. This CDR3 contains 13 residues. Looked up from germline, CDR1 is SQVTM and CDR2 is ANQGSEA.

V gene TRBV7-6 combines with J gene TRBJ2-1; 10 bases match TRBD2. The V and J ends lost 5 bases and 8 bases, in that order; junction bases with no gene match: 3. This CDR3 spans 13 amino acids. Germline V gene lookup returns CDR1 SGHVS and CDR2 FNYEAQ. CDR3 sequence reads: CASSPGTSDEQFF. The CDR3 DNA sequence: TGTGCCAGCAGCCCCGGGACTAGCGATGAGCAGTTCTTC.

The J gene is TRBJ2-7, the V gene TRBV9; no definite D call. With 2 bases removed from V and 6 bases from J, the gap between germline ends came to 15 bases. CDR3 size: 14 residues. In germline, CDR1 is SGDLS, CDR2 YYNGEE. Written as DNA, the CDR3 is TGTGCCAGCAGCGTCGGGTATACTGTGGGCGAGCAGTACTTC. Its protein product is CASSVGYTVGEQYF.

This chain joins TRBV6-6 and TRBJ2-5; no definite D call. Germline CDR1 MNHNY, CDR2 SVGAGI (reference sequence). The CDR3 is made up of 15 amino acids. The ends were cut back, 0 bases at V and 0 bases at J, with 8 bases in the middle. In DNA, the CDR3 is TGTGCCAGCAGTTACTCGATTTGGGACCAAGAGACCCAGTACTTC. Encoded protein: CASSYSIWDQETQYF.

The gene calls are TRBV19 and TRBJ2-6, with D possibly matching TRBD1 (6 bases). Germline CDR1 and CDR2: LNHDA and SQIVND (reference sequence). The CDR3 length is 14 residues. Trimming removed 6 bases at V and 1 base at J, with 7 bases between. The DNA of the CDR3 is TGTGCCAGTAGCCAGGGGTCTGGGGCCAACGTCCTGACTTTC. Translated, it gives CASSQGSGANVLTF.

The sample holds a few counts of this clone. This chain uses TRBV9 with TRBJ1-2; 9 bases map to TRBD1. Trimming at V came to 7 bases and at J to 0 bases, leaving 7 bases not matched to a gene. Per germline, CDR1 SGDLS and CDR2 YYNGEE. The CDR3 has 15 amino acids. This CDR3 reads CASSPGQGTNYGYTF. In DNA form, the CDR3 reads TGTGCCAGCTCCCCCGGACAGGGGACTAACTATGGCTACACCTTC.

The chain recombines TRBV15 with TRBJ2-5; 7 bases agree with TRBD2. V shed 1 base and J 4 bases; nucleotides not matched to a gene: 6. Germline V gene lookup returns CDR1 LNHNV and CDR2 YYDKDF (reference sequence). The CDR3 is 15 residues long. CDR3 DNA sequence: TGTGCCACCAGCAGAGGCGGGGGTGGTTTAGAGACCCAGTACTTC. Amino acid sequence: CATSRGGGGLETQYF.

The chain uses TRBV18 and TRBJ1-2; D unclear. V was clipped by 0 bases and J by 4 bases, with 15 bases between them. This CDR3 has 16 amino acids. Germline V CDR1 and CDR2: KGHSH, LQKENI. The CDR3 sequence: CASSPPVSGEIYGYTF. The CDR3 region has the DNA TGTGCCAGCTCACCACCGGTAAGCGGAGAGATCTATGGCTACACCTTC. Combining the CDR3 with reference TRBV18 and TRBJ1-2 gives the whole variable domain NAGVMQNPRHLVRRRGQEARLRCSPMKGHSHVYWYRQLPEEGLKFMVYLQKENIIDESGMPKERFSAEFPKEGPSILRIQQVVRGDSAAYFCASSPPVSGEIYGYTFGSGTRLTVV.

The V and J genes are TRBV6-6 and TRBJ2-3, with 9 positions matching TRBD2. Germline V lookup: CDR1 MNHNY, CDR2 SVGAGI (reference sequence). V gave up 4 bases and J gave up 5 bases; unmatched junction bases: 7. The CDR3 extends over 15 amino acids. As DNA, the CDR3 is TGTGCCAGCAGTTGGTCTAGCGGGGTTCAAGATACGCAGTATTTT. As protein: CASSWSSGVQDTQYF.

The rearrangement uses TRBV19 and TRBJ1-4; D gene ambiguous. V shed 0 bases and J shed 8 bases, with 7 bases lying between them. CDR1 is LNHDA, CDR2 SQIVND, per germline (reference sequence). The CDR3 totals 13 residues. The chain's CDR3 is CASSIDSSEKLFF. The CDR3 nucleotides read TGTGCCAGTAGTATAGACTCTTCGGAAAAACTGTTTTTT.

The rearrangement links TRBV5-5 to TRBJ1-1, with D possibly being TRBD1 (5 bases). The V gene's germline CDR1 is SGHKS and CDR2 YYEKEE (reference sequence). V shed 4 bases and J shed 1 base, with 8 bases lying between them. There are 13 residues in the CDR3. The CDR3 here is CASSTGRNTEAFF. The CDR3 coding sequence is TGTGCCAGCAGCACGGGACGGAACACTGAAGCTTTCTTT.

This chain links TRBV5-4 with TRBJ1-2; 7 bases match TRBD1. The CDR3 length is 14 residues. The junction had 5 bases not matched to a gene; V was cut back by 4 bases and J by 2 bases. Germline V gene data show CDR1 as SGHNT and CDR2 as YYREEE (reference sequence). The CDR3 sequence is CASSGRQGNYGYTF. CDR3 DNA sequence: TGTGCCAGCAGCGGCCGACAGGGCAACTATGGCTACACCTTC.

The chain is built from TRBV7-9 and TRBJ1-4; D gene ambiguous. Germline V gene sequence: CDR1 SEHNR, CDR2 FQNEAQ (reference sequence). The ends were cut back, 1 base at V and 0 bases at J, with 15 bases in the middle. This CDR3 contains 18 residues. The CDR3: CASSLGLTYYATNEKLFF. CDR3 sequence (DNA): TGTGCCAGCAGCTTAGGTCTGACATACTATGCAACTAATGAAAAACTGTTTTTT.

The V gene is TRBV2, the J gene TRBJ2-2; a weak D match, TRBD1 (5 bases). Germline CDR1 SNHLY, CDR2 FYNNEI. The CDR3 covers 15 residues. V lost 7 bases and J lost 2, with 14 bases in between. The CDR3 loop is CASKKGHTNTGELFF. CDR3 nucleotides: TGTGCCAGCAAGAAGGGGCATACCAACACCGGGGAGCTGTTTTTT.

CDR3 sequence (DNA): TGCAGCGTCCAGGGGACAGGGTCCTACAATGAGCAGTTCTTC. It yields the protein CSVQGTGSYNEQFF. This chain connects TRBV29-1 to TRBJ2-1, with TRBD1 matching 9 bases. CDR1 and CDR2 (germline): SQVTM, ANQGSEA. Trimming cost V 6 bases and J 1 base; bases outside gene matches: 4. The CDR3 has 14 amino acids.

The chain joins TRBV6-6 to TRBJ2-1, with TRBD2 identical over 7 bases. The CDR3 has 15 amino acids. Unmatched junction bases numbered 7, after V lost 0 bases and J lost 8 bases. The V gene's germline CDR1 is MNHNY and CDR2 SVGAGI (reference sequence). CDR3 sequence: CASSYSRPAGDEQFF. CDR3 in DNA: TGTGCCAGCAGTTACTCCCGTCCGGCGGGAGATGAGCAGTTCTTC.

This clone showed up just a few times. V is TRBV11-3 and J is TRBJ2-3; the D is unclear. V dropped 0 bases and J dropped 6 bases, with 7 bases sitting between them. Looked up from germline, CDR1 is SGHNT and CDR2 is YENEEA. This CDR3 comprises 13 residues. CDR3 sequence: CASSLEETDTQYF. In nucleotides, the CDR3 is TGTGCCAGCAGCTTAGAAGAAACCGATACGCAGTATTTT.